Below are 23 T cell receptor beta chains sequenced from a single sample in a study of shared clonotypes between healthy human individuals. The table came from immunoSEQ multiplex PCR; TCRdb's copy has only in-frame clones and leaves some out. The table shows around 600,000 clones, with roughly 98% occurring only once. Only CD45RO-negative cells positively selected for CCR7 counted as naive CD8 cells, so terminally differentiated effector memory CD45RA+ cells were excluded. The sample was naive CD8+ T cells sorted from blood. These receptors originate from a man younger than 45 in good health.

As DNA, the CDR3 is TGCGCCAGCAGCTTACTAGCGGGAGGGCCTGCAGATACGCAGTATTTT. Its translation: CASSLLAGGPADTQYF. The chain combines TRBV5-1 with TRBJ2-3; 13 nucleotides align to TRBD2. V trimming: 2 bases; J trimming: 4 bases; junction bases outside the gene matches: 4. Germline V gives CDR1 SGHRS, CDR2 YFSETQ. The CDR3 loop spans 16 amino acids.

The rearrangement uses TRBV7-6 and TRBJ2-3; 8 positions match TRBD1. This CDR3 is 17 amino acids long. The V segment lost 5 bases and the J segment 6 bases; nucleotides outside the gene matches: 16. Germline lookup yields CDR1 SGHVS and CDR2 FNYEAQ. The CDR3 DNA reads TGTGCCAGCAGCCTCTCCTCCCGGGACAGGCCCGACGATACGCAGTATTTT. Its translation is CASSLSSRDRPDDTQYF.

The CDR3 here is CASSQDWGSQPQHF. CDR3 DNA: TGCGCCAGCAGCCAAGATTGGGGCTCCCAGCCCCAGCATTTT. V gene TRBV4-3 combines with J gene TRBJ1-5, with D tentatively TRBD1 (5 bases). CDR1 LGHNA and CDR2 YSLEER come from the germline V gene. With 0 bases removed from V and 7 bases from J, the gap between germline ends came to 10 bases. The CDR3 runs 14 residues.

V gene TRBV7-9 combines with J gene TRBJ2-3; D is ambiguous. V was pared by 2 bases and J by 4 bases, with 19 bases between. This CDR3 has 17 residues. Germline V lookup: CDR1 SEHNR, CDR2 FQNEAQ (reference sequence). The CDR3 bases are TGTGCCAGCAGCTTAAGATTGGGCCTCCGAAAGGCAGATACGCAGTATTTT. Encoded protein: CASSLRLGLRKADTQYF.

The chain joins TRBV7-6 to TRBJ2-1; D remains unclear. CDR3 size: 15 residues. The germline CDR1 and CDR2 sequences are SGHVS and FNYEAQ. V was cut by 1 base and J by 8 bases, with 15 bases left in between. CDR3 DNA sequence: TGTGCCAGCAGCTTAGAGGTTCCACCTTATGATGAGCAGTTCTTC. Protein sequence: CASSLEVPPYDEQFF.

The chain combines TRBV7-6 with TRBJ1-5; no clear D. The CDR3 covers 15 residues. The V gene's germline CDR1 is SGHVS and CDR2 FNYEAQ. V was clipped by 1 base and J by 0 bases, with 7 bases between them. The CDR3: CASSLGRDSNQPQHF. The DNA for the CDR3 is TGTGCCAGCAGCTTAGGCAGAGATAGCAATCAGCCCCAGCATTTT. The whole variable domain, remainder taken from reference TRBV7-6 and TRBJ1-5, is GAGVSQSPRYKVTKRGQDVALRCDPISGHVSLYWYRQALGQGPEFLTYFNYEAQQDKSGLPNDRFSAERPEGSISTLTIQRTEQRDSAMYRCASSLGRDSNQPQHFGDGTRLSIL.

The V call is TRBV29-1, the J call TRBJ2-1; 11 bases are shared with TRBD2. V shed 5 bases, J shed 3 bases, and the junction held 9 bases outside the gene matches. CDR3 length: 16 residues. The germline V gene encodes CDR1 SQVTM and CDR2 ANQGSEA. The CDR3 nucleotides are TGCAGCGTTCCATCCGGGACTAGCGGAAACTACAATGAGCAGTTCTTC. Residues: CSVPSGTSGNYNEQFF.

This chain joins TRBV5-4 and TRBJ2-1, with D unclear. Germline V CDR1 and CDR2: SGHNT, YYREEE (reference sequence). The V gene lost 4 bases and the J gene lost 0 bases, with 11 bases spanning the gap. The CDR3 is 15 amino acids. The CDR3 sequence is CASSQVGLSYNEQFF. In nucleotides, the CDR3 is TGTGCCAGCAGCCAAGTGGGTCTCTCCTACAATGAGCAGTTCTTC.

This chain connects TRBV6-6 to TRBJ2-7, with TRBD2 matching over 11 bases. The CDR3 length is 14 residues. J gave up 7 bases and V 4 bases, and 6 bases lay outside the gene matches. Germline V gene sequence: CDR1 MNHNY, CDR2 SVGAGI (reference sequence). As DNA, the CDR3 is TGTGCCAGCAGTTCACTAGCGGGAGTAAGTGAGCAGTACTTC. Translation gives CASSSLAGVSEQYF.

This clone was observed a single time. This sequence joins TRBV27 and TRBJ2-1; D is uncertain. With 5 bases removed from V and 0 bases from J, the gap between germline ends came to 14 bases. The germline V gene encodes CDR1 MNHEY and CDR2 SMNVEV (reference sequence). CDR3 length: 16 amino acids. The CDR3 region is CASSPLVGSSYNEQFF. In DNA form, the CDR3 reads TGTGCCAGCAGTCCTTTGGTGGGTAGCTCCTACAATGAGCAGTTCTTC.

The chain is built from TRBV9 and TRBJ2-2; TRBD2 aligns across 7 bases. The length of the CDR3 is 15 residues. Germline CDR1 and CDR2: SGDLS and YYNGEE. The V and J ends lost 4 bases and 4 bases, in that order; junction bases with no gene match: 7. In nucleotides, the CDR3 is TGTGCCAGCAGCTTAGTTGGACTAGTCACCGGGGAGCTGTTTTTT. Protein: CASSLVGLVTGELFF. The full variable domain, completed using reference TRBV9 and TRBJ2-2, is DSGVTQTPKHLITATGQRVTLRCSPRSGDLSVYWYQQSLDQGLQFLIQYYNGEERAKGNILERFSAQQFPDLHSELNLSSLELGDSALYFCASSLVGLVTGELFFGEGSRLTVL.

This rearrangement joins TRBV9 to TRBJ2-7, with 8 bases lining up with TRBD2. This CDR3 is built from 14 residues. J gave up 2 bases and V 4 bases, and 5 bases lay outside the gene matches. Germline values: CDR1 SGDLS, CDR2 YYNGEE. The CDR3 DNA reads as TGTGCCAGCAGCCGTAGCGGGACTACCTACGAGCAGTACTTC. This translates into CASSRSGTTYEQYF. Full variable domain (rest looked up from reference TRBV9 and TRBJ2-7): DSGVTQTPKHLITATGQRVTLRCSPRSGDLSVYWYQQSLDQGLQFLIQYYNGEERAKGNILERFSAQQFPDLHSELNLSSLELGDSALYFCASSRSGTTYEQYFGPGTRLTVT.

CDR3 protein: CASSLASSGSSYEQYF. Written as DNA, the CDR3 is TGTGCCAGCAGCTTAGCGTCTAGCGGGAGCTCCTACGAGCAGTACTTC. The chain links TRBV7-6 to TRBJ2-7, with 10 bases identical to TRBD2. CDR1 is SGHVS, CDR2 FNYEAQ, per germline. V lost 0 bases, J lost 0 bases, and 2 bases stayed unmatched. The CDR3 extends over 16 amino acids. Full variable domain (missing parts from reference TRBV7-6 and TRBJ2-7): GAGVSQSPRYKVTKRGQDVALRCDPISGHVSLYWYRQALGQGPEFLTYFNYEAQQDKSGLPNDRFSAERPEGSISTLTIQRTEQRDSAMYRCASSLASSGSSYEQYFGPGTRLTVT.

The J gene is TRBJ1-1, the V gene TRBV18; D is perhaps TRBD1 (5 bases). The germline CDR1 and CDR2 sequences are KGHSH and LQKENI. This CDR3 is built from 17 residues. V was shortened by 4 bases and J by 6 bases, with 24 bases between the two germline ends. CDR3 sequence (DNA): TGTGCCAGCTCACGCCCGGGGCCACTCGAATTGATCGCTGAAGCTTTCTTT. It encodes CASSRPGPLELIAEAFF.

The chain recombines TRBV4-1 with TRBJ2-1; TRBD2 might be the D (6 bases). Trimming took off 1 base at V and 7 bases at J, with 17 bases between the two ends. Germline V CDR1 and CDR2: MGHRA, YSYEKL. This CDR3 contains 16 residues. CDR3 nucleotide sequence: TGCGCCAGCAGCCAAGTGGGGGGAGGAGGGAGTAATGAGCAGTTCTTC. It codes for CASSQVGGGGSNEQFF.

This rearrangement joins TRBV11-2 to TRBJ2-5, with D perhaps being TRBD1 or TRBD2 (6 bases each). V gave up 4 bases and J gave up 5 bases, with 20 bases separating them. Germline CDR1 is SGHAT and CDR2 is FQNNGV. The CDR3 is 16 residues long. In DNA, the CDR3 is TGTGCCAGCAGCTCCCCGGGGGCTTCCTTGTGGGAGACCCAGTACTTC. Residues: CASSSPGASLWETQYF.

The V call is TRBV28, the J call TRBJ2-6; 8 nucleotides line up with TRBD1. Germline lookup yields CDR1 MDHEN and CDR2 SYDVKM. V lost 3 bases to trimming and J lost 0 bases; unmatched junction nucleotides: 4. This CDR3 has 17 residues. CDR3 sequence reads: CASSLGQDLSGANVLTF. For the CDR3, the DNA is TGTGCCAGCAGTTTGGGACAGGACCTCTCTGGGGCCAACGTCCTGACTTTC.

Of note for this clone: The sample contains more than one DNA sequence encoding this CDR3. The genes are TRBV4-3 and TRBJ2-3; D not certain. With 0 bases removed from V and 0 bases from J, the gap between germline ends came to 7 bases. The CDR3 totals 15 residues. Germline V gene sequence: CDR1 LGHNA, CDR2 YSLEER. CDR3: CASSQDPASTDTQYF. Here the CDR3 DNA reads TGCGCCAGCAGCCAAGATCCGGCAAGCACAGATACGCAGTATTTT.

The rearrangement uses TRBV27 and TRBJ2-5, with D unclear. The CDR3 is made up of 12 amino acids. The germline gives CDR1 MNHEY, CDR2 SMNVEV (reference sequence). Trimming cost V 5 bases and J 5 bases, with 9 bases left between them. The CDR3 spells CASSNTWETQYF. In DNA, the CDR3 is TGTGCCAGCAGTAACACTTGGGAGACCCAGTACTTC.

The chain uses TRBV30 and TRBJ1-1; D is undetermined. CDR1 is GTSNPN, CDR2 SVGIG, per germline (reference sequence). The V end lost 0 bases, the J end lost 5 bases, and 10 bases lay between the germline ends. CDR3 length: 13 amino acids. The CDR3 nucleotides are TGTGCCTGGAGTGTACGGGGAGGGACTGAAGCTTTCTTT. Amino acid sequence: CAWSVRGGTEAFF.

The V and J genes are TRBV5-1 and TRBJ2-7, with TRBD1 matching over 8 bases. V was pared by 2 bases and J by 3 bases, with 7 bases of the junction left unmatched. CDR1 and CDR2 from the germline V gene are SGHRS and YFSETQ. The CDR3 has 15 amino acids. The CDR3 nucleotides are TGCGCCAGCAGCTTCACGGCAGGGGGCCTCTACGAGCAGTACTTC. It yields the protein CASSFTAGGLYEQYF.

This clone was detected a few times. The rearrangement joins TRBV7-9 to TRBJ2-1; 9 nucleotides line up with TRBD2. Trimming at V came to 7 bases and at J to 8 bases, leaving 12 bases not matched to a gene. This CDR3 is built from 15 residues. Germline loops: CDR1 SEHNR, CDR2 FQNEAQ (reference sequence). The CDR3 nucleotides read TGTGCCAGCACCTTCCCCCCTAGCGGGAAGGATGAGCAGTTCTTC. This encodes CASTFPPSGKDEQFF. The complete variable domain, with remaining parts taken from reference TRBV7-9 and TRBJ2-1, reads DTGVSQNPRHKITKRGQNVTFRCDPISEHNRLYWYRQTLGQGPEFLTYFQNEAQLEKSRLLSDRFSAERPKGSFSTLEIQRTEQGDSAMYLCASTFPPSGKDEQFFGPGTRLTVL.

CDR3 loop: CASSSQLAISTDTQYF. The CDR3 bases are TGTGCCAGCAGCTCTCAACTAGCGATAAGCACAGATACGCAGTATTTT. J is TRBJ2-3 and V is TRBV27, with TRBD2 matching over 7 bases. J gave up 0 bases and V 6 bases, and 9 bases lay outside the gene matches. CDR3 length: 16 amino acids. The germline V gene encodes CDR1 MNHEY and CDR2 SMNVEV (reference sequence).